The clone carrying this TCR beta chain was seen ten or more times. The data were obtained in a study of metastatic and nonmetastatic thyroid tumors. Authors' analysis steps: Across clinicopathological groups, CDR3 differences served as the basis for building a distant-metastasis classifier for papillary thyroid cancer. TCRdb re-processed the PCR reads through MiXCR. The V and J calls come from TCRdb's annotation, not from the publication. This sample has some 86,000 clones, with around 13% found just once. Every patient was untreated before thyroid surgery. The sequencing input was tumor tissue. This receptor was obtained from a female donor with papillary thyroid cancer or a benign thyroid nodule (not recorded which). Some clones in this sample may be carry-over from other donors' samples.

CDR3 region: CASSPTSSAYNEQFF. DNA for the CDR3: TGTGCCAGCTCACCCACAAGTAGCGCCTACAATGAGCAGTTCTTC. V gene TRBV18 combines with J gene TRBJ2-1, with D maybe TRBD2 (5 bases). Trimming shortened V by 3 bases and J by 2 bases, and 11 bases separated the two germline ends. From germline, CDR1 is KGHSH and CDR2 LQKENI. The CDR3 is 15 residues long. The complete variable domain, with remaining parts taken from reference TRBV18 and TRBJ2-1, reads NAGVMQNPRHLVRRRGQEARLRCSPMKGHSHVYWYRQLPEEGLKFMVYLQKENIIDESGMPKERFSAEFPKEGPSILRIQQVVRGDSAAYFCASSPTSSAYNEQFFGPGTRLTVL.